This TCR beta chain was retrieved from a study of shared clonotypes between healthy human individuals (dated by TCRdb to 2020 to 2022). Study-level background: The cohort included three men and a couple of women between 18 and 49 years of age. For each donor, CD4 naive and CD4 memory were each run on three plates, CD8 naive on two plates, and CD8 memory on one plate. To estimate repertoire size and how much clonotype sharing occurs between individuals, the study deeply sequenced the blood TCR repertoires of roughly 5 healthy adults. Different laboratories and diverse techniques were used to prepare libraries and sequence TCR repertoires, to increase sequencing depth and limit assay-specific biases. Per donor, leukapheresis produced somewhere between about 0.8 and 9 billion PBMCs. The investigation overall reported the following: Larger estimated clonotype richness was generally found for naive subsets than for memory subsets. The small number of donors limited the genetic and exposure-history diversity represented. Incomplete sequencing was indicated by rarefaction of sorted-subset datasets, despite the large sequencing depth. Sharing across a few donors was observed for around 5% of naive CD4, less than 4% of naive CD8, 2% to 2.5% of memory CD4, and about 0.4% of memory CD8 clonotypes. Higher generation probabilities were observed for clonotypes shared by all four sorted-subset donors than for non-shared clonotypes. Sampling was limited to blood, and TCR repertoires in tissue likely differ from TCR repertoires in blood. Pairwise subsampling led to the expectation that sequencing depth would affect the degree of clonotype sharing among donors.

About this clone itself: It has no known antigen specificity. Nothing much larger sits one base from this clone, and base qualities are not available.

Using the deep immunoSEQ assay, TCR CDR3 regions were amplified from genomic DNA by multiplex PCR. Extracted genomic DNA from each cell subset was spread evenly across all wells of several immunoSEQ 96-well plates, with each plate serving as a replicate. For sorted subsets, approximately 0.2 ug of genomic DNA, equivalent to around 29,000 T cell genomes, went into each replicate PCR. Purified libraries were measured with a Qubit 3.0 fluorometer, size-checked on a Bioanalyzer 2100, and measured again with the KAPA Library Quantification kit. Each immunoSEQ 96-well plate was sequenced on its own single-read 150-cycle Illumina NextSeq 550 flow cell. In the original analysis: Because the immunoSEQ output held only junctional sequences and lacked quality scores, the filtering could not match the filtering applied to full-length reads. Sequences were annotated with PyIR, a Python wrapper for IgBLAST v1.9, using IMGT germline references to assign V/J genes and CDR3. Reads were removed for weak V/J assignments (E-value above 1e-6), missing CDR3, stop codons, out-of-frame junctions, or ambiguous translated residues. V3J clonotypes were defined as sequences sharing an identical inferred V gene, J gene, and CDR3 amino acid sequence. Percentage overlap between repertoires was calculated by dividing the number of shared unique clonotypes by the size of the smaller repertoire. Repertoire richness was assessed with RTK rarefaction, the Chao1 estimator, and Recon v2.1 estimates of unobserved clonotypes. Generation probabilities were computed with OLGA for all TCRbeta clonotypes obtained by the gDNA method from several donors. This is the immuneACCESS table as TCRdb keeps it, with only in-frame sequences that have V and J called. A part of the clones is gone; compared with another copy, unresolved V genes explain less than half, and the rest is unexplained. V and J calls and clone size come straight from that table; D and trimming were deduced from the DNA. The sample has about 2.5 million clones on record, 85% to 95% of them singletons. 0.37% of the sample is held by the ten biggest clonotypes.

The donors were healthy, HIV-negative adults with no recently reported acute infections or vaccinations. All donors were Caucasian adults living in Nashville, Tennessee, USA. CD4+ T cells were enriched through magnetic negative selection, after which naive cells were positively selected on CD45RA and the remaining negative fraction served as the memory subset. Blood was obtained by leukapheresis, after which PBMCs were separated by Ficoll-Histopaque density gradient centrifugation and cryopreserved in liquid nitrogen vapor phase. Analytical flow cytometry was used to check the purity and quantity of each magnetically sorted T cell population. Genomic DNA was isolated from every sorted fraction and measured by UV absorbance on a Nanodrop 2000c. This sequence was found in a man aged 18 to 30 in good health. Some clones in this sample may be carry-over from other donors' samples. The specimen sequenced was naive CD4+ T cells from PBMCs. The cell subset or site label corresponds to: CD45RA+ positively selected.

Read as DNA, the sequence is TGTGCCAGCAGCCAACCTCTAGCGGGAGGTATCACCGGGGAGCTGTTTTTT. Its coded protein is CASSQPLAGGITGELFF. This sequence uses TRBV14 and TRBJ2-2, and TRBD2 matches 11 of the central bases. The CDR3 spans 17 residues, from the cysteine through the phenylalanine. Only the CDR3 part of the read is kept: 51 bases, read in frame from the first base. According to the germline V gene, CDR1 reads SGHDN and CDR2 reads FVKESK. V has 2 bases trimmed and J has 4 bases trimmed; junction bases matching no gene number 6. With all but the CDR3 taken from the reference TRBV14 and TRBJ2-2 genes, the full variable domain is: EAGVTQFPSHSVIEKGQTVTLRCDPISGHDNLYWYRRVMGKEIKFLLHFVKESKQDESGMPNNRFLAERTGGTYSTLKVQPAELEDSGVYFCASSQPLAGGITGELFFGEGSRLTVL.